Listed below are T cell receptor beta chains from one sample, sequenced in a study of STAT5B mutations in CD4+ large granular lymphocyte leukemia. Profiled with immunoSEQ multiplex PCR; TCRdb holds only in-frame clones, not every one. The sample holds tens of thousands of clones, roughly 80% seen once. The sequenced sample consisted of CD4+ T cells from blood buffy coats. The receptors shown here come from a human donor in good health. Each CDR3 is given with its conserved first and last residue. The order of the fields is V gene, J gene, clone size, D gene, CDR3 DNA, CDR3 protein. A D gene is named only where the DNA matches it firmly. Size is stated for part of the rows, as once, few or many counts, or as a class when the clone is expanded.

>TRBV19|TRBJ1-2|few|TRBD1
TGTGCCAGTAGATTCATTCCCGGGACAGGGCACATCTATGGCTACACCTTC
CASRFIPGTGHIYGYTF
>TRBV5-1|TRBJ2-5|NA|TRBD1
TGCGCCAGCGAGATGACAGGGGATGTCAAGACCCAGTACTTC
CASEMTGDVKTQYF
>TRBV5-4|TRBJ2-2|NA|NA
TGTGCCAGCAGCTCCCAGGGGCTCGGGGAGCTGTTTTTT
CASSSQGLGELFF
>TRBV18|TRBJ2-2|once|NA
TGTGCCAGCTCACCACTAGAAACCGGGGAGCTGTTTTTT
CASSPLETGELFF
>TRBV10-2|TRBJ2-2|NA|NA
TGCGCCAGCAGGGGCATAGCGAACACCGGGGAGCTGTTTTTT
CASRGIANTGELFF
>TRBV6-5|TRBJ2-3|NA|NA
TGTGCCAGCAGACCAGGACTACCAGATACGCAGTATTTT
CASRPGLPDTQYF
>TRBV18|TRBJ1-5|NA|NA
TGTGCCAGCTCACCACCGCACGGAGGACCCCAGCCCCAGCATTTT
CASSPPHGGPQPQHF
>TRBV4-1|TRBJ2-3|once|NA
TGCGCCAGCAGCCGCTCCGGGACCGGGAACAATCAGCCCCAGTATTTT
CASSRSGTGNNQPQYF
>TRBV30|TRBJ1-4|NA|NA
TGTGCCTGGAGTCCTATGGACGGTGAAAAACTGTTTTTT
CAWSPMDGEKLFF
>TRBV19|TRBJ1-5|NA|TRBD1
TGTGCCAGTAGTATCGGAGGACAGGGAGGTGGGCCCCAGCATTTT
CASSIGGQGGGPQHF
>TRBV7-9|TRBJ1-4|NA|NA
TGTGCCAGCAGCTTACGAGAAAAACTGTTTTTT
CASSLREKLFF
>TRBV2|TRBJ1-4|NA|NA
TGTGCCAGCAGTACACCTGCAACTAATGAAAAACTGTTTTTT
CASSTPATNEKLFF
>TRBV7-8|TRBJ2-2|NA|NA
TGTGCCAGCAGCTTAGTCGGTGGGGTGAGGGCCGGGGAGCTGTTTTTT
CASSLVGGVRAGELFF
>TRBV18|TRBJ1-6|NA|TRBD1
TGTGCCAGCTCCCCCCGGACAGGGGGAGATTCACCCCTCCACTTT
CASSPRTGGDSPLHF
>TRBV7-2|TRBJ1-2|NA|NA
TGTGCCAGCAGCTTAGCGGTCAGGGTGGGTGTGGTAGGCGGCTACACCTTC
CASSLAVRVGVVGGYTF
>TRBV9|TRBJ2-5|NA|NA
TGTGCCAGCAGCGCCCTGGGCGGAAGAGAGACCCAGTACTTC
CASSALGGRETQYF
>TRBV6-5|TRBJ2-1|NA|TRBD2
TGTGCCGCCGCGGTAGCGGGGGGCAACTACAATGAGCAGTTCTTC
CAAAVAGGNYNEQFF
>TRBV6-6|TRBJ2-2|NA|TRBD2
TGTGCCAGCAGTTACGGGGAGGGCGGCGGGGAGCTGTTTTTT
CASSYGEGGGELFF
>TRBV6-5|TRBJ2-7|NA|TRBD1
TGTGCCAGCCAGGGGACAGGGACCTACGAGCAGTACTTC
CASQGTGTYEQYF
>TRBV6-5|TRBJ2-7|NA|TRBD1
TGTGCCAGCAGTTACGCTCCCGGGACAGGGGTTCACGAGCAGTACTTC
CASSYAPGTGVHEQYF
>TRBV5-1|TRBJ2-7|NA|TRBD1
TGCGCCAGCAGCGATGACAGGGGGCATTTCTCCTACGAGCAGTACTTC
CASSDDRGHFSYEQYF
>TRBV6-1|TRBJ1-5|NA|NA
TGTGCCAGCAGCGCTGACGGGAACAATCAGCCCCAGCATTTT
CASSADGNNQPQHF